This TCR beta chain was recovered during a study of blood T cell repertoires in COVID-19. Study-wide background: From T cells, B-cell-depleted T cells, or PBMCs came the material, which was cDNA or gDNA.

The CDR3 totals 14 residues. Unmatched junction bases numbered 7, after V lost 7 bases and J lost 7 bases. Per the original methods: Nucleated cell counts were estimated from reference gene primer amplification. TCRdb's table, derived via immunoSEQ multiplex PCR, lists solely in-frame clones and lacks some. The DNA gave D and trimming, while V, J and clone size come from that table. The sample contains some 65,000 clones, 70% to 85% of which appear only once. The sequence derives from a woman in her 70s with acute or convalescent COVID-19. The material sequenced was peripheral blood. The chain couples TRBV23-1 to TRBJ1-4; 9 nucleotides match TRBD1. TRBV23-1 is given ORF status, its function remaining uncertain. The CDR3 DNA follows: TGCGCCAGCACGACAGGGGGGGGGCCTGAAAAACTGTTTTTT. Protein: CASTTGGGPEKLFF.